This T cell receptor beta chain came from a study of blood T cell repertoires in COVID-19. Sequenced by immunoSEQ multiplex PCR; TCRdb stores in-frame clones only, minus some. The sample holds 100,000 or so clones, approximately 81% seen once. The CDR3 consists of 14 residues. CDR1 and CDR2 (germline): MDHEN, SYDVKM. The V end was cut by 6 bases, the J end by 0 bases, with 11 bases between. The gene calls are TRBV28 and TRBJ1-1; D is ambiguous. This clonotype was sampled from an older woman with active or convalescent COVID-19. The sample was peripheral blood. CDR3 bases: TGTGCCAGCAGCCTAATTACAGTGAACACTGAAGCTTTCTTT. This translates into CASSLITVNTEAFF.